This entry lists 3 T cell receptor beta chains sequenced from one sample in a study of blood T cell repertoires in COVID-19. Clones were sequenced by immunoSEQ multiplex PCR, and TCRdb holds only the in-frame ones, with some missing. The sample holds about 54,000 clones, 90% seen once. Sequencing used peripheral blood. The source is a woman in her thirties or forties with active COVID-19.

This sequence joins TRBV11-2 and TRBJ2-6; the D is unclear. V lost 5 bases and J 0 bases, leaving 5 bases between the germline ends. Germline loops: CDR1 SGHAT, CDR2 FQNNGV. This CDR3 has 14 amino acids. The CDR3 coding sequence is TGTGCCAGCAGCCCCTTCTCTGGGGCCAACGTCCTGACTTTC. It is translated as CASSPFSGANVLTF.

CDR3 sequence reads: CASSPEVAMTDTQYF. The CDR3 DNA reads as TGCGCCAGCAGCCCTGAGGTGGCTATGACAGATACGCAGTATTTT. The V and J genes are TRBV4-1 and TRBJ2-3; unclear D gene. This CDR3 is built from 15 residues. CDR1 is MGHRA and CDR2 is YSYEKL in the germline V gene. The germline V and J ends were trimmed by 4 bases and 3 bases, with 14 bases remaining between them.

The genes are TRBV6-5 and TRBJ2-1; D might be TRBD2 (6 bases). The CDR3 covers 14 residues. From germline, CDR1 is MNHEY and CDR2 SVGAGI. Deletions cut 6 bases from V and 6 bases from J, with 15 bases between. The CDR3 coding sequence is TGTGCCAGCAGGTCACCGACTAGAGCCAATGAGCAGTTCTTC. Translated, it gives CASRSPTRANEQFF.